This TCR beta chain was profiled in a study of blood T cell repertoires in COVID-19. From germline, CDR1 is LNHDA and CDR2 SQIVND (reference sequence). Trimming removed 9 bases from V and 5 bases from J; junction bases left unmatched: 5. The CDR3 is 14 residues long. Repertoires were generated with immunoSEQ multiplex PCR, while TCRdb's copy carries only in-frame clones and drops some. The table has about 120,000 clones, 85% seen once. Source material: peripheral blood. The source is a human donor in a cohort sampled during active COVID-19. The genes are TRBV19 and TRBJ2-2; 11 bases agree with TRBD1. The chain's CDR3 is CASERDRGTGELFF. The CDR3 DNA reads as TGTGCCAGCGAGAGGGACAGGGGGACCGGGGAGCTGTTTTTT. Full variable domain (missing parts from reference TRBV19 and TRBJ2-2): DGGITQSPKYLFRKEGQNVTLSCEQNLNHDAMYWYRQDPGQGLRLIYYSQIVNDFQKGDIAEGYSVSREKKESFPLTVTSAQKNPTAFYLCASERDRGTGELFFGEGSRLTVL.